This TCR beta chain was captured by sequencing in a study of blood T cell repertoires in COVID-19. The trim removed 3 bases at V and 11 bases at J, leaving 6 bases unmatched. Germline assignment: CDR1 MDHEN and CDR2 SYDVKM. The CDR3 has 12 residues. Sequencing used immunoSEQ multiplex PCR; TCRdb keeps in-frame clones, though not all of them. In the table there are fewer than 400,000 clones, roughly 90% of which are singletons. This TCR derives from a woman in her 30s with COVID-19, enrolled during active disease. Sequencing was performed on peripheral blood. V gene TRBV28 combines with J gene TRBJ1-1; TRBD1 aligns across 7 bases. The CDR3 reads CASSLATGVAFF. The CDR3 region has the DNA TGTGCCAGCAGTTTGGCCACAGGGGTGGCTTTCTTT.